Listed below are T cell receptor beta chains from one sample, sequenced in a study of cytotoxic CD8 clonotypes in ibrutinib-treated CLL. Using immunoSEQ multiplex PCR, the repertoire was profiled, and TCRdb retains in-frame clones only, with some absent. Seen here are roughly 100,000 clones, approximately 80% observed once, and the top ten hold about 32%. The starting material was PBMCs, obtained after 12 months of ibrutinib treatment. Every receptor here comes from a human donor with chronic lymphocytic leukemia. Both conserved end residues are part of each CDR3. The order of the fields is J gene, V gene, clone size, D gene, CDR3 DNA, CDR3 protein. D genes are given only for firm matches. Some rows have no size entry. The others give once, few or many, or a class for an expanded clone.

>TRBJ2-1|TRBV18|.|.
TGTGCCAGCTCACCACCATACACGTACAATGAGCAGTTCTTC
CASSPPYTYNEQFF
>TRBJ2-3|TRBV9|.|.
TGTGCCAGCAGCCCAGACGGGGCGGGCACAGATACGCAGTATTTT
CASSPDGAGTDTQYF
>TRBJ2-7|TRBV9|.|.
TGTGCCAGCAGCGTCGAAGGGCGGGGATCCTACGAGCAGTACTTC
CASSVEGRGSYEQYF
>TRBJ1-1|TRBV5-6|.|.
TGTGCCAGCAGCCCCGGACAATCCAATAGGGAAGCTTTCTTT
CASSPGQSNREAFF
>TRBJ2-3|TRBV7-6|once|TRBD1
TGTGCCAGCAGCTCGGACAGGGAGGCGCAGTATTTT
CASSSDREAQYF
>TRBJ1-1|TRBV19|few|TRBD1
TGTGCCAGTAGCAAGCCCGAACAGGGGGTGGCCACTGAAGCTTTCTTT
CASSKPEQGVATEAFF
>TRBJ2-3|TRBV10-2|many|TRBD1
TGCGCCAGCAGTGAAGCAGGGGGCCGCACAGATACGCAGTATTTT
CASSEAGGRTDTQYF
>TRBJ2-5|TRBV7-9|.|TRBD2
TGTGCCAGCAGCTTACTAGCGGACCAAGAGACCCAGTACTTC
CASSLLADQETQYF
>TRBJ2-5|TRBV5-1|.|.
TGCGCCAGCAGTCTCCCGATGGATGAGACCCAGTACTTC
CASSLPMDETQYF
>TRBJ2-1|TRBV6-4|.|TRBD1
TGTGCCAGCAGTGACGGACAGGCTAGCATCTACAATGAGCAGTTCTTC
CASSDGQASIYNEQFF
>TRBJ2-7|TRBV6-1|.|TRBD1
TGTGCCAGCACCCGGGACAGGGGTTACGAGCAGTACTTC
CASTRDRGYEQYF
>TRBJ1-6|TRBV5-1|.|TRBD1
TGCGCCAGCAGCTTGGAAGGAGGGGGCAATTCACCCCTCCACTTT
CASSLEGGGNSPLHF
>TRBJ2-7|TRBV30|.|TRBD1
TGTGCCTGGAACCAACAGGGGGGCGAGCAGTACTTC
CAWNQQGGEQYF
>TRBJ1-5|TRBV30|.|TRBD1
TGTGCCTGGGCGGGACAGGGGAATCAGCCCCAGCATTTT
CAWAGQGNQPQHF
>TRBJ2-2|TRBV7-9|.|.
TGTGCCAGCAGCTTCATGGTCACGAACACCGGGGAGCTGTTTTTT
CASSFMVTNTGELFF
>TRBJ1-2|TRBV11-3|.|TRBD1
TGTGCCAGCAGCTCTTCTTCAAGGGACAGGCGTCCGTATGGCTACACCTTC
CASSSSSRDRRPYGYTF
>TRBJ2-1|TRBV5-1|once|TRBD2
TGCGCCAGCGCCCCGGGGGGGAGCTCCTACAATGAGCAGTTCTTC
CASAPGGSSYNEQFF
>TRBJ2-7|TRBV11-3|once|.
TGTGCCAGCAGCTTAGACAGGACCTACGAGCAGTACTTC
CASSLDRTYEQYF
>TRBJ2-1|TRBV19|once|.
TGTGCTAGTAGCCTCAACCTTCATTCCTACAATGAGCAGTTCTTC
CASSLNLHSYNEQFF
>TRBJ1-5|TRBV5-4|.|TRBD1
TGTGCCAGCAGCTGGGACAGGGTCAATCAGCCCCAGCATTTT
CASSWDRVNQPQHF
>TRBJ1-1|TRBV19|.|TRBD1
TGTGCCAGTAGTCTGGGGACAGCCCGTGAAGCTTTCTTT
CASSLGTAREAFF
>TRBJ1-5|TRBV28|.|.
TGTGCCAGCAGCCTAAATGCGGGGGAAAGGGATCCCCAGCATTTT
CASSLNAGERDPQHF
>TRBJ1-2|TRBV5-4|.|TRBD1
TGTGCCAGCAGCTTTACAGGGGGCGGCTATGGCTACACCTTC
CASSFTGGGYGYTF
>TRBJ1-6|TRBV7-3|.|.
TGTGCCAGCAGCTCCCAGGGAGCGTGGAATTCACCCCTCCACTTT
CASSSQGAWNSPLHF
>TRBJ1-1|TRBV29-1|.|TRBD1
TGCAGCGTTAACAGGGGGGACGCTGAAGCTTTCTTT
CSVNRGDAEAFF
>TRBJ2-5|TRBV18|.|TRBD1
TGTGCCAGCTCACTTGACAGGGGGACCCAAGAGACCCAGTACTTC
CASSLDRGTQETQYF
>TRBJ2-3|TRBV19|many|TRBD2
TGTGCCACTCAGGGAAAACGACTAGCGGGGGGAAATACGCAGTATTTT
CATQGKRLAGGNTQYF
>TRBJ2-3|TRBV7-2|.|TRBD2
TGTGCCAGCAGCTTAGTTGGGGGACTAGCGGGGAAGGATACGCAGTATTTT
CASSLVGGLAGKDTQYF
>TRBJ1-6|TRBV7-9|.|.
TGTGCCAGCAGCTTCCGGGACGTAGATGTAGCCCTCCACTTT
CASSFRDVDVALHF
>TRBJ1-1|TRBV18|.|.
TGTGCCAGCTCACTAAATGATCAGAACACTGAAGCTTTCTTT
CASSLNDQNTEAFF
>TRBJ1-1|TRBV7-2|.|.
TGTGCCAGCAGCTTAAGCCGCAGGGGCCGCCGGGACACTGAAGCTTTCTTT
CASSLSRRGRRDTEAFF
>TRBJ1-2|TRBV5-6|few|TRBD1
TGTGCCAGCAGCTTAGGACAGGGCCTCTATGGCTACACCTTC
CASSLGQGLYGYTF
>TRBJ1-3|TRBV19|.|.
TGTGCCAGTACCCCAGGGAGGAACACCATATATTTT
CASTPGRNTIYF
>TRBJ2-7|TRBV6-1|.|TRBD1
TGTGCCAGCAGTGCTGTTGGACAGGGAGTTGGCGAGCAGTACTTC
CASSAVGQGVGEQYF
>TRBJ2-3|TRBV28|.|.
TGTGCCAGCAGTTTCTTAGATACGCAGTATTTT
CASSFLDTQYF
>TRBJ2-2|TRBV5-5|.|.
TGTGCCAGCAGCTTCGGGGGGCCGGGCACCGGGGAGCTGTTTTTT
CASSFGGPGTGELFF
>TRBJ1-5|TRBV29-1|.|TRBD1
TGCAGCGCAGCTTGGGGGACAGGGGTGGAGCCCCAGCATTTT
CSAAWGTGVEPQHF
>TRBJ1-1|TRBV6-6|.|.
TGTGCCAGCAAGAAGAACACTGAAGCTTTCTTT
CASKKNTEAFF
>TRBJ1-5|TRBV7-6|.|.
TGTGCCAGCAGCCGGACAGAGAGCAATCAGCCCCAGCATTTT
CASSRTESNQPQHF
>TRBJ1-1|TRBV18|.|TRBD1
TGTGCCAGCTCAGCCGGGACAGGGAGGACTGAAGCTTTCTTT
CASSAGTGRTEAFF
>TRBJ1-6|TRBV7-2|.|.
TGTGCCAGCAGCTTAGATGGCCAGGGAGGCTCACCCCTCCACTTT
CASSLDGQGGSPLHF
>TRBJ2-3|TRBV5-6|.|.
TGTGCCAGCAGCCCGGGGCCGGGCGATACGCAGTATTTT
CASSPGPGDTQYF
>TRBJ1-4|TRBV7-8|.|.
TGTGCCAGCAGCTCTGGGAAGAATGAAAAACTGTTTTTT
CASSSGKNEKLFF
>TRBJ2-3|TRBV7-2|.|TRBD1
TGTGCCAGCAGCTTAGTCGGTACAGGGGGCGCATACGATACGCAGTATTTT
CASSLVGTGGAYDTQYF
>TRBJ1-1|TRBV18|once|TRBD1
TGTGCCAGCTCACAGGACAGGGAGAGGACTGAAGCTTTCTTT
CASSQDRERTEAFF
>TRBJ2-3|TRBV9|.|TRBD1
TGTGCCAGCAGCGTAGAGACAGGACAGGGGAGCACAGATACGCAGTATTTT
CASSVETGQGSTDTQYF
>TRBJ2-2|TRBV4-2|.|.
TGTGCCAGCAGCCAAGATCCGAGGGGAGCCGGGGAGCTGTTTTTT
CASSQDPRGAGELFF
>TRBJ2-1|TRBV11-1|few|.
TGTGCCAGCAGCGAGAGGCCGTCCCCTCGTGAGCAGTTCTTC
CASSERPSPREQFF
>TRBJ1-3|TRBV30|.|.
TGTGCCTGGAGCGGGGGGTCCTCTGGAAACACCATATATTTT
CAWSGGSSGNTIYF
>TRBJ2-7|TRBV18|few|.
TGTGCCAGCTCACCAGGGGACGAGCAGTACTTC
CASSPGDEQYF
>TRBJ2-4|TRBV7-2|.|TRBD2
TGTGCCAGCAGCAAACCTAGCGGGGGTGGGGCCAAAAACATTCAGTACTTC
CASSKPSGGGAKNIQYF
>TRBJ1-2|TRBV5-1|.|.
TGCGCCAGCAGCTTCGGGGGGAGCGGGAGGAACTATGGCTACACCTTC
CASSFGGSGRNYGYTF